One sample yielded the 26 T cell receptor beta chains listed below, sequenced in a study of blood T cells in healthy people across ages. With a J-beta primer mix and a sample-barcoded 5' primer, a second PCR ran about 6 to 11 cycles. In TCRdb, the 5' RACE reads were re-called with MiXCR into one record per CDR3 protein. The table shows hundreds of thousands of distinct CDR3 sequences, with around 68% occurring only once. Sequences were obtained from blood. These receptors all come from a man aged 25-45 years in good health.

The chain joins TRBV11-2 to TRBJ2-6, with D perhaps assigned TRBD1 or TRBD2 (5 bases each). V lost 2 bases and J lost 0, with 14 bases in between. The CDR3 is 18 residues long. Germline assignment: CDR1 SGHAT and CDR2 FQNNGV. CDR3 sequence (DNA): TGTGCCAGCAGCTTAATAAGGGACGGGCACTCTGGGGCCAACGTCCTGACTTTC. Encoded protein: CASSLIRDGHSGANVLTF.

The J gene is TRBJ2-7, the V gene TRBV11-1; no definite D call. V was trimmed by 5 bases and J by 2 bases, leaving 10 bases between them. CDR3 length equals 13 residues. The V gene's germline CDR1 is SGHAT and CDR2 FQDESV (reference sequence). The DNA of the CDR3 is TGTGCCAGCAGCCCCGTCGTGACCTACGAGCAGTACTTC. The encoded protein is CASSPVVTYEQYF.

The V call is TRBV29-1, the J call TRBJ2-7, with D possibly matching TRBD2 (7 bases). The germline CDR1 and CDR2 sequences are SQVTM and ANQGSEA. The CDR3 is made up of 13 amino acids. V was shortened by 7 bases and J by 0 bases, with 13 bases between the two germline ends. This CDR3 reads CSGGGGLSYEQYF. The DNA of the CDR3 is TGCAGCGGCGGCGGGGGCCTCTCCTACGAGCAGTACTTC.

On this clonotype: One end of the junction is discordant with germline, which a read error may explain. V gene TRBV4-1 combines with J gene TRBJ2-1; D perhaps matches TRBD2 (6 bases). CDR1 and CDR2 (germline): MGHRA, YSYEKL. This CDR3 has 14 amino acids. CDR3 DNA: TGCGCCATTACATCTAGCGAGGCCTACAGTGAGCAGTTCTTC. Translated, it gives CAITSSEAYSEQFF.

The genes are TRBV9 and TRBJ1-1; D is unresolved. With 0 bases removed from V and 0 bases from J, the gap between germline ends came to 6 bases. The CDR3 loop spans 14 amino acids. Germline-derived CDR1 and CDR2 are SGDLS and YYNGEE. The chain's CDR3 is CASSVAPVNTEAFF. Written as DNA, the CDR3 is TGTGCCAGCAGCGTAGCTCCGGTGAACACTGAAGCTTTCTTT.

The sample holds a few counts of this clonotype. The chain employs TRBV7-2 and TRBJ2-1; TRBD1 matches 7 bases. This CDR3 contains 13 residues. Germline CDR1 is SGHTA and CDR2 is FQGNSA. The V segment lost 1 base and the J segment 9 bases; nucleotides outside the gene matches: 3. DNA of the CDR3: TGTGCCAGCAGCTTAGAGGGGGCAAGTGAGCAGTTCTTC. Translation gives CASSLEGASEQFF. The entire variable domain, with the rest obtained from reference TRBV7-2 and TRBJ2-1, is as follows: GAGVSQSPSNKVTEKGKDVELRCDPISGHTALYWYRQSLGQGLEFLIYFQGNSAPDKSGLPSDRFSAERTGGSVSTLTIQRTQQEDSAVYLCASSLEGASEQFFGPGTRLTVL.

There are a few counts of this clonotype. The CDR3 sequence: CASSQDQATGSTDTQYF. DNA of the CDR3: TGTGCCAGCAGCCAAGATCAAGCGACAGGGTCCACAGATACGCAGTATTTT. The chain combines TRBV4-2 with TRBJ2-3; 7 bases fit TRBD1. Germline V gene data show CDR1 as LGHNA and CDR2 as YNFKEQ. The junction had 8 bases not matched to a gene; V was cut back by 0 bases and J by 2 bases. There are 17 residues in the CDR3.

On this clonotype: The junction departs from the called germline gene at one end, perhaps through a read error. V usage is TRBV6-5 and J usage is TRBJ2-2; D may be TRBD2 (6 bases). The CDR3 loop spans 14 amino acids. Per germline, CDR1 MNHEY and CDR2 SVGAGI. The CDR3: CASSDSLATGELFF. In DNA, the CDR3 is TGTGCCAGCAGTGACTCACTAGCTACCGGGGAGCTGTTTTTT.

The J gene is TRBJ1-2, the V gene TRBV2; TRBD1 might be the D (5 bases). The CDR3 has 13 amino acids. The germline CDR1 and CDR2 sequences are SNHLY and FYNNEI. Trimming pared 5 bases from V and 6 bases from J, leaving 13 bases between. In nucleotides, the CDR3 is TGTGCCAGCAGTTCGACAGTAGGGAATGGCTACACCTTC. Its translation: CASSSTVGNGYTF.

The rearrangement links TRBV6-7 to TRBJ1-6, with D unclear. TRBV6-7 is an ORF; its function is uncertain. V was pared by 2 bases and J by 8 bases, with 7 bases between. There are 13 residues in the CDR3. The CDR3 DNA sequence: TGTGCCAGCAGTTACGGGGTGGATTCACCCCTCCACTTT. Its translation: CASSYGVDSPLHF.

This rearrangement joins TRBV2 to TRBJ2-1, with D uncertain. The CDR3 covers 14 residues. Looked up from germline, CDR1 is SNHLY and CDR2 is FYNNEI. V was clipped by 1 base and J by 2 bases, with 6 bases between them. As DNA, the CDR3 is TGTGCCAGCAGTGAAGACAGCCCCTACAATGAGCAGTTCTTC. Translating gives CASSEDSPYNEQFF.

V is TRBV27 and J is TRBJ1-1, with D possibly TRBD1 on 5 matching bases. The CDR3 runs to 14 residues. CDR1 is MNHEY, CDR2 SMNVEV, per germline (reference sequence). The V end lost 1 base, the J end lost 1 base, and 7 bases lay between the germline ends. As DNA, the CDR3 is TGTGCCAGCAGTTTATGGGGGGAGAACACTGAAGCTTTCTTT. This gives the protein CASSLWGENTEAFF.

The CDR3 protein is CASTHPGASYEQYF. The CDR3 nucleotides read TGTGCCAGCACCCATCCAGGGGCCTCCTACGAGCAGTACTTC. The chain combines TRBV5-5 with TRBJ2-7; tentatively, D is TRBD1 (6 bases). CDR1 and CDR2 from the germline V gene are SGHKS and YYEKEE (reference sequence). Trimming removed 6 bases from V and 0 bases from J, with 13 bases in between. The CDR3 totals 14 residues.

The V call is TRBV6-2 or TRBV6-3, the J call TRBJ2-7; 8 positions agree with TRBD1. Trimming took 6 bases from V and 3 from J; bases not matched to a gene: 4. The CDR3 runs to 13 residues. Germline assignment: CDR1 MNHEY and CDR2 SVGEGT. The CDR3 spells CASRPGQDYEQYF. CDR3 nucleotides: TGTGCCAGCAGGCCGGGACAGGACTACGAGCAGTACTTC.

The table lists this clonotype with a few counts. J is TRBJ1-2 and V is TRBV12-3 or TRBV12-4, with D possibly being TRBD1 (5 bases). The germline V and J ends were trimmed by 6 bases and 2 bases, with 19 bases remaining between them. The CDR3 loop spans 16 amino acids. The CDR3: CASSKRGDGGNYGYTF. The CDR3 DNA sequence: TGTGCCAGCAGCAAGAGGGGAGACGGGGGGAACTATGGCTACACCTTC.

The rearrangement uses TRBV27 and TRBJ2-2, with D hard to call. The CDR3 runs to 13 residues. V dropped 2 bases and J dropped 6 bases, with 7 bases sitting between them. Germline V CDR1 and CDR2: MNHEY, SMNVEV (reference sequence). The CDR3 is CASSLKSPGELFF. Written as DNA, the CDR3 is TGTGCCAGCAGTTTAAAATCCCCCGGGGAGCTGTTTTTT.

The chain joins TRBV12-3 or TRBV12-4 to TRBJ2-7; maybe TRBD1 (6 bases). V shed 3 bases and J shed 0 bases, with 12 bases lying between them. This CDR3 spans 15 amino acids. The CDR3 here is CASSFSGVGSYEQYF. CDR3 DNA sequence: TGTGCCAGCAGTTTTTCAGGGGTGGGCTCCTACGAGCAGTACTTC.

CDR3 DNA: TGTGCCACTATGGACAGGGAAGAAGCGCACTATGGCTACACCTTC. It is translated as CATMDREEAHYGYTF. The chain combines TRBV10-3 with TRBJ1-2; TRBD1 agrees at 8 bases. The junction had 13 bases not matched to a gene; V was cut back by 10 bases and J by 3 bases. This CDR3 is 15 amino acids long. The germline gives CDR1 ENHRY, CDR2 SYGVKD.

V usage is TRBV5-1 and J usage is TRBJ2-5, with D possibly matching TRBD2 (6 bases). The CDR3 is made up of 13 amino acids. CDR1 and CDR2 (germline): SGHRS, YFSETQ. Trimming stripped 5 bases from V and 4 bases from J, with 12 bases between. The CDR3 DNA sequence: TGCGCCAGCAGTTTAATTAGCGGAGAGACCCAGTACTTC. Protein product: CASSLISGETQYF. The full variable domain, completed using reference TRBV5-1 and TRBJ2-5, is KAGVTQTPRYLIKTRGQQVTLSCSPISGHRSVSWYQQTPGQGLQFLFEYFSETQRNKGNFPGRFSGRQFSNSRSEMNVSTLELGDSALYLCASSLISGETQYFGPGTRLLVL.

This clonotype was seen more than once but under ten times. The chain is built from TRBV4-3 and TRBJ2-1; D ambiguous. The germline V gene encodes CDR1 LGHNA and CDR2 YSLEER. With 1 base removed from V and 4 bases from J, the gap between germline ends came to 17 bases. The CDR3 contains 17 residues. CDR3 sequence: CASSQGGTLAPYNEQFF. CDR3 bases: TGCGCCAGCAGCCAAGGAGGAACCTTAGCCCCTTACAATGAGCAGTTCTTC.

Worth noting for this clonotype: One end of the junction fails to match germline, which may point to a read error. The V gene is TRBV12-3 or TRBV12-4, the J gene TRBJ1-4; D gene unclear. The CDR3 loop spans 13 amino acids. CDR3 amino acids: CASGASSVERLFF. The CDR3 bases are TGTGCCAGCGGAGCATCGAGTGTTGAAAGACTGTTTTTT.

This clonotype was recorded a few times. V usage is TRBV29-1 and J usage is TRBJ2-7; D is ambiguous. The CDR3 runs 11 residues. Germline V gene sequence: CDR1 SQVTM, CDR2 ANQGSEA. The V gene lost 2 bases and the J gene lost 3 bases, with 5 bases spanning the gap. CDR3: CSVEMGYEQYF. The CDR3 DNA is TGCAGCGTTGAAATGGGCTACGAGCAGTACTTC.

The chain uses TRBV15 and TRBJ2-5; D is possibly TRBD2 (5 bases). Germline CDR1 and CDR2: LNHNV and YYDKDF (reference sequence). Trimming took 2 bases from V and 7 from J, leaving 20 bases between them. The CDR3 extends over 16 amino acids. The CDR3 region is CATSRNRPRSGVTQYF. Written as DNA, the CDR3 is TGTGCCACCAGCAGAAATCGACCTAGGTCCGGGGTGACCCAGTACTTC.

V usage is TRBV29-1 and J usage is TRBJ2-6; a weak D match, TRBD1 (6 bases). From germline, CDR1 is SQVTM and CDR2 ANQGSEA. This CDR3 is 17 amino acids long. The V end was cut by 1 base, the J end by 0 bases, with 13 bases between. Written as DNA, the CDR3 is TGCAGCGTTGAAGGGACAGAAAGTGACTCTGGGGCCAACGTCCTGACTTTC. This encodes CSVEGTESDSGANVLTF.

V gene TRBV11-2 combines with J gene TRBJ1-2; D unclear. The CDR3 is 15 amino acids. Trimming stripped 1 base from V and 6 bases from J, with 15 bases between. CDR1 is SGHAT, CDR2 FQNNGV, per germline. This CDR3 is CASSLVVGNQHGYTF. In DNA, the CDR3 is TGTGCCAGCAGCTTAGTGGTGGGAAATCAGCATGGCTACACCTTC.

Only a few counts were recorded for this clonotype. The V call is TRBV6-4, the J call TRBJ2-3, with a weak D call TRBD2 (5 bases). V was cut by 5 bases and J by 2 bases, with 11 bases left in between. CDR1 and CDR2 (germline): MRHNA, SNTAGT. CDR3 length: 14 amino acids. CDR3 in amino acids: CASSPLASTDTQYF. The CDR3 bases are TGTGCCAGCAGTCCTCTAGCTTCCACAGATACGCAGTATTTT.